This is a list of T cell receptor beta chains from one sample in a study of shared clonotypes between healthy human individuals. The assay was immunoSEQ multiplex PCR, and TCRdb's table has in-frame clones only and misses some. This sample yields fewer than 850,000 clones, of which 90% are seen a single time; about a third belongs to the top ten. Source material: memory CD8+ T cells from PBMCs. These receptors all come from a man in his late teens or twenties in good health. Some clones in this sample may be carry-over from other donors' samples. Both conserved end residues are trimmed from each CDR3.

v_gene | CDR3aa
TRBV19 | ASSPAGPYQPQH
TRBV7-9 | ASSLGGAVLSSTDTQY
TRBV28 | ASSLRGTYEQY
TRBV28 | ASSLSPGGDEQY
TRBV27 | ASARAGPAYEQY
TRBV28 | ASILRGGGEAF
TRBV7-2 | ASSWTGVEQY
TRBV27 | ASSLGNWPSYEQY
TRBV27 | ASSSSHTQKETQY
TRBV5-4 | ASSPRTGGKETQY
TRBV7-8 | ASSPRGSEQY
TRBV25-1 | ASGTGFKQY
TRBV19 | ASSARGGRQPQH
TRBV6-5 | ASSSMDGSNQPQH
TRBV19 | ASAAGSNQPQH
TRBV19 | ASSNGPWGETQY
TRBV5-1 | ASSSGWGTEAF
TRBV7-9 | ASSSRVGFQETQY
TRBV28 | ASRLRRNDQPQH
TRBV28 | ASSLQTSGSPYEQY
TRBV14 | ASSPQRVSYNEQF
TRBV6-1 | ASSERVVPGVTEAF
TRBV13 | ASSLERASGLADTQY
TRBV7-9 | ASSLGRLASDNEQF
TRBV28 | ASSFFRRGRNQPQH
TRBV27 | ASSTRGVTGAGETQY
TRBV5-6 | ASTSSWAGELF
TRBV28 | ASSLWQSNQPQH